One and the same sample provided the 15 T cell receptor beta chains below, sequenced in a study of beta chain features in type 1 diabetes (dated by TCRdb to 2016 to 2019). What the study reported, not specific to this receptor: Type 1 diabetes patients showed a moderate but significant shortening of TCRB CDR3 length in all four CD4+ subsets.

Library preparation was by the immunoSEQ multiplex PCR assay. The entire amount of isolated RNA was reverse transcribed using the High Capacity cDNA Reverse Transcription Kit, so the sequenced TCRB transcripts were expressed ones. In TCRdb, the immuneACCESS table is reduced to in-frame sequences with V and J assigned. These tables do not hold every clone; where another copy was compared, an unresolved V gene accounts for under half, and the others remain unexplained. The sample data list around 40,000 clones, and over 60% of these were observed just once. Approximately 2.3% of the sample goes to the ten largest clones. The antigens of these receptors remain unknown. The specimen was Tregs from blood. The cell subset or site label corresponds to: regulatory CD4+ T cells. These receptors all stem from a woman younger than 35 with type 1 diabetes.

V and J are TRBV10-3 and TRBJ2-2; 7 bases align to TRBD2. The CDR3 consists of 15 residues. The ends lost 1 base at V and 3 bases at J; junction bases unmatched: 2. Per the germline V gene, CDR1 is ENHRY and CDR2 is SYGVKD. CDR3 in DNA: TGTGCCATCAGTGAGTTGGCGGGGGACACCGGGGAGCTGTTTTTT. This gives the protein CAISELAGDTGELFF.

The chain carries TRBV7-2 and TRBJ2-7; TRBD2 agrees at 7 bases. CDR3 length: 14 residues. V was pared by 5 bases and J by 6 bases, with 10 bases of the junction left unmatched. The V gene's germline CDR1 is SGHTA and CDR2 FQGNSA. DNA of the CDR3: TGTGCCAGCAGCCCCCCGGCGGGAGTCGGCGAGCAGTACTTC. It translates to CASSPPAGVGEQYF.

The chain combines TRBV4-1 with TRBJ1-1; D is unresolved. Trimming shortened V by 3 bases and J by 2 bases, and 10 bases separated the two germline ends. The germline V gene has CDR1 MGHRA and CDR2 YSYEKL. The CDR3 totals 14 residues. As DNA, the CDR3 is TGCGCCAGCAGCCATCCGGGTTTCAACACTGAAGCTTTCTTT. Translation gives CASSHPGFNTEAFF.

The CDR3 nucleotides are TGTGCCAGCTCCCCCCCCTCTAGCGCCATCGATACGCAGTATTTT. This gives the protein CASSPPSSAIDTQYF. This chain links TRBV18 with TRBJ2-3, with D perhaps matching TRBD2 (6 bases). CDR3 length: 15 residues. From germline, CDR1 is KGHSH and CDR2 LQKENI. V gave up 6 bases and J gave up 6 bases, with 19 bases separating them.

This clone was observed a few times. V gene TRBV29-1 combines with J gene TRBJ2-7, with TRBD1 identical over 7 bases. The CDR3 consists of 11 residues. V was pared by 4 bases and J by 3 bases, with 0 bases of the junction left unmatched. Per germline, CDR1 SQVTM and CDR2 ANQGSEA. DNA for the CDR3: TGCAGCGTTGGGGACAGCTACGAGCAGTACTTC. This sequence encodes CSVGDSYEQYF.

V is TRBV5-4 and J is TRBJ1-2, with a tentative D call TRBD1 (5 bases). The germline V and J ends were trimmed by 1 base and 4 bases, with 14 bases remaining between them. CDR1 is SGHNT and CDR2 is YYREEE in the germline V gene (reference sequence). The CDR3 contains 15 residues. The CDR3 loop is CASSLNQGFSYGYTF. CDR3 nucleotides: TGTGCCAGCAGCTTGAATCAGGGATTCAGCTATGGCTACACCTTC.

V is TRBV19 and J is TRBJ2-7; 7 bases line up with TRBD1. The V and J ends lost 5 bases and 2 bases, in that order; junction bases with no gene match: 6. CDR3 length equals 14 residues. Germline V gene lookup returns CDR1 LNHDA and CDR2 SQIVND (reference sequence). CDR3 nucleotide sequence: TGTGCCAGTAGTCACCGGGACAGTACCTACGAGCAGTACTTC. Its translation is CASSHRDSTYEQYF. Drawing the rest from reference TRBV19 and TRBJ2-7, the complete variable domain is DGGITQSPKYLFRKEGQNVTLSCEQNLNHDAMYWYRQDPGQGLRLIYYSQIVNDFQKGDIAEGYSVSREKKESFPLTVTSAQKNPTAFYLCASSHRDSTYEQYFGPGTRLTVT.

The gene calls are TRBV19 and TRBJ2-1; D gene ambiguous. This CDR3 is built from 17 residues. V lost 3 bases and J lost 8, with 23 bases in between. The germline V gene has CDR1 LNHDA and CDR2 SQIVND (reference sequence). DNA for the CDR3: TGTGCCAGTAGTATCACATTAGCCCCCCGCGACTGGGATGAGCAGTTCTTC. Protein: CASSITLAPRDWDEQFF.

This chain joins TRBV5-1 and TRBJ2-1; tentatively, D is TRBD2 (5 bases). The V end was cut by 4 bases, the J end by 0 bases, with 11 bases between. The germline CDR1 and CDR2 sequences are SGHRS and YFSETQ. CDR3 length equals 15 residues. This chain's CDR3 is CASSLAGLSYNEQFF. DNA for the CDR3: TGCGCCAGCAGCCTGGCCGGACTCTCCTACAATGAGCAGTTCTTC. The full variable domain, its missing parts supplied by reference TRBV5-1 and TRBJ2-1, is KAGVTQTPRYLIKTRGQQVTLSCSPISGHRSVSWYQQTPGQGLQFLFEYFSETQRNKGNFPGRFSGRQFSNSRSEMNVSTLELGDSALYLCASSLAGLSYNEQFFGPGTRLTVL.

DNA of the CDR3: TGTGCCAGCTGGGGGGACAGCTCAATCCAGTACTTC. Residues: CASWGDSSIQYF. The chain combines TRBV6-1 with TRBJ2-7; possible D gene TRBD1, 7 bases. CDR3 length: 12 residues. Germline lookup yields CDR1 MNHNS and CDR2 SASEGT. V was cut by 8 bases and J by 10 bases, with 18 bases left in between.

Comments on this clone: One junction end disagrees with the germline gene, perhaps due to a read error. The V and J genes are TRBV5-1 and TRBJ2-7; D is possibly TRBD1 (6 bases). The CDR3 has 13 amino acids. Germline V gene data show CDR1 as SGHRS and CDR2 as YFSETQ. The CDR3 coding sequence is TGCGCCAGCAGCACGCCGGGACAAGCTAACCGGAACTTC. It specifies CASSTPGQANRNF.

The chain uses TRBV29-1 and TRBJ2-1; TRBD2 matches 13 bases. Germline assignment: CDR1 SQVTM and CDR2 ANQGSEA. The V gene end was trimmed by 5 bases and the J gene end by 8 bases; junction bases not matched to a gene: 9. The CDR3 extends over 15 amino acids. The CDR3 DNA sequence: TGCAGCGTTTGGACTAGCGGGAGCCGGTGGGATGAGCAGTTCTTC. It yields the protein CSVWTSGSRWDEQFF.

This clone showed up just once. This rearrangement joins TRBV9 to TRBJ1-1; no definite D call. V dropped 3 bases and J dropped 7 bases, with 10 bases sitting between them. The CDR3 totals 12 residues. From germline, CDR1 is SGDLS and CDR2 YYNGEE. CDR3 DNA sequence: TGTGCCAGCAGCGGGGGAGCCGGTGAAGCTTTCTTT. It specifies CASSGGAGEAFF.

This clone has only one observation. The chain couples TRBV29-1 to TRBJ1-3, with 11 positions matching TRBD1. Germline V CDR1 and CDR2: SQVTM, ANQGSEA. The CDR3 is made up of 15 amino acids. With V trimmed by 6 bases and J by 2 bases, 6 bases remained unmatched. The CDR3 region has the DNA TGCAGCGTGCGGGGACAGGGGGGGACTGGAAACACCATATATTTT. As protein: CSVRGQGGTGNTIYF.

This clone appeared once. The chain is built from TRBV19 and TRBJ1-2; D not certain. The length of the CDR3 is 14 residues. V gave up 3 bases and J gave up 3 bases, with 11 bases separating them. Germline CDR1 is LNHDA and CDR2 is SQIVND (reference sequence). The CDR3 region is CASSMPLGDYGYTF. In nucleotides, the CDR3 is TGTGCCAGTAGTATGCCACTTGGAGACTATGGCTACACCTTC.